This TCR beta chain was sequenced for a study of blood T cell repertoires in COVID-19. On the study more broadly: COVID-19 samples collected from the United States, Italy and Spain covered acute and convalescent phases. T cells, B-cell-depleted T cells, or PBMCs supplied cDNA or gDNA.

Germline V gives CDR1 MNHNY, CDR2 SVGAGI (reference sequence). Trimming at V came to 5 bases and at J to 6 bases, leaving 14 bases not matched to a gene. The CDR3 has 17 amino acids. This clone was found once. Original handling: Amplified reference gene primers provided the basis for estimating nucleated cell counts. The repertoire was sequenced with immunoSEQ multiplex PCR; TCRdb's copy has only in-frame clones and lacks some. V, J and clone size are those of that table, while D and trimming were read from the DNA. This sample has 65,000 to 75,000 clones, with around 75% found just once. Sequencing input: peripheral blood. The chain couples TRBV6-6 to TRBJ1-4; TRBD1 matches at 8 bases. The receptor was isolated from a man between 65 and 85 years old with acute or convalescent COVID-19. The CDR3 loop reads CASSQTGDLGEDEKLFF. The CDR3 bases are TGTGCCAGCAGTCAGACAGGGGACCTGGGAGAGGATGAAAAACTGTTTTTT.